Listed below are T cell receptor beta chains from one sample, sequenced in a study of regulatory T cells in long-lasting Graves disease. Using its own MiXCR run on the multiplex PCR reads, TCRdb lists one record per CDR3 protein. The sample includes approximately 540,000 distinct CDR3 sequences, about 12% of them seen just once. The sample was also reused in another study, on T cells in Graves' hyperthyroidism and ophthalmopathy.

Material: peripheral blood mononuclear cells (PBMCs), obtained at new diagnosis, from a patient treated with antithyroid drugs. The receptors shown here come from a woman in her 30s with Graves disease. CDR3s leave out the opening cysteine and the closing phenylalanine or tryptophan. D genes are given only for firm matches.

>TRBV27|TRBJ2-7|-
ASSWQGWDEQY
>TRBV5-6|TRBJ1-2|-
ASSSPGYDYGYT
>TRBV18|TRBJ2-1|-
ASSRLTGDEQF
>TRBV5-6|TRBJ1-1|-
ASSLANGAEAF
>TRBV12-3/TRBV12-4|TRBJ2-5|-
ASSLSGEETQY
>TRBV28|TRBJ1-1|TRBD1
ASNRGLPEAF
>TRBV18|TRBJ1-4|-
ASSPGRGEEKLF
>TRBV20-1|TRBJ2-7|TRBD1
SARTGNYEQY
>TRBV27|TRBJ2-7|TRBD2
ASSLFAGGPTYEQY
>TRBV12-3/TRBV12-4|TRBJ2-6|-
ASTPTPSSGANVLT
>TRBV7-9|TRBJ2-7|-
ASSLTGTPSYEQY
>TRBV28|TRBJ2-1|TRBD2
ASSLLAGGAIEQF
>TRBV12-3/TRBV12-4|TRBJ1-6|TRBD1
ASTPGGNNSPLH
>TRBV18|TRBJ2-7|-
ASSPQPPGNTYEQY
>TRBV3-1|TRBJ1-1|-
ASSQARGFAEAF
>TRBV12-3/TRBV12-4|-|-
ASSFLIQGTQY
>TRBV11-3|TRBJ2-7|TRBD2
ASSSPPGLADYEQY
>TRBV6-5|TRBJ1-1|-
ASSSFGRNTEAF
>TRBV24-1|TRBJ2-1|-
ATSGGDRRF
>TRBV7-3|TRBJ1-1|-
ASSLSSDTRNTEAF
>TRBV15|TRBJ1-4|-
ATSSSGSLTGKLF
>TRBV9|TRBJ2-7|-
ASSVGPGNSYEQY
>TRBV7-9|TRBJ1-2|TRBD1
ASSLPTGEGWGYT
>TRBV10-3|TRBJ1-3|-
AISESGGSGNTIY
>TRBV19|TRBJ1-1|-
ASTPGLGGTEAF
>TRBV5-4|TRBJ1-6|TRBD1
ASRRDRGDSPLH
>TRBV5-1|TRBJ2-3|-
ASRVQESTDTQY
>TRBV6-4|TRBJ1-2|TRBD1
ASSRTGLDGYT
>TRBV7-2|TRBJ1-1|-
ASHYGMNTEAF
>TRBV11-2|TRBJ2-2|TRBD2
ASSLSGSVATEELF
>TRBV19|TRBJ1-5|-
ASSTIPPSNQPQH
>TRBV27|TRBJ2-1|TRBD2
ASRWLAGNNEQF
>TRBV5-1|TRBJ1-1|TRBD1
ASSPGTENTEAF
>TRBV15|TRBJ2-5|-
ATSRAAAEPKETQY
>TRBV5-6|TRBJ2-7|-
ASSLGRYYEQY
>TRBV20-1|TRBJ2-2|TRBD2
SALAGGGTGELF
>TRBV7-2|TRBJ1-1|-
ASSLMLMNTEAF
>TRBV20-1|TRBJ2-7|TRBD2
SAPRPGLAGNYEQY
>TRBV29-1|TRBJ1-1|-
SAAGGTYRMNTEAF
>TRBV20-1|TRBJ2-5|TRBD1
SARDPGQGDQETQY
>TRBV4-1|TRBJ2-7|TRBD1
ASSHRTGGYEQY
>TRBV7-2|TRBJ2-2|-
ASSLAYSTGELF
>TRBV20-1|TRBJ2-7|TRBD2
SARGLALYEQY
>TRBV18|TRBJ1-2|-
ASSPPGLLAGYT
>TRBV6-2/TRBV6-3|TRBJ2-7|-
ASSERATYEQY
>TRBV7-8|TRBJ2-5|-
ASSKGRGGQETQY
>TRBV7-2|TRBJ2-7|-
ASSFPLAGLQRDYEQY
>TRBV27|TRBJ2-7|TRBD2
ASNPSPGTSFYEQY
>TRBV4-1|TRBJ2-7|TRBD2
ASSQRGLANEQY
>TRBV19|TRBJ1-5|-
ASSGRSENQPQH
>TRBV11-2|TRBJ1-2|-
ASSLLLQRREGYT
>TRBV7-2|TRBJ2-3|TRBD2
ASSRDYRDTQY
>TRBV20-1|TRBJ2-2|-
SAKSYPGEFSTGELF
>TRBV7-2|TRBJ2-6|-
ASSHPGSQSGANVLT